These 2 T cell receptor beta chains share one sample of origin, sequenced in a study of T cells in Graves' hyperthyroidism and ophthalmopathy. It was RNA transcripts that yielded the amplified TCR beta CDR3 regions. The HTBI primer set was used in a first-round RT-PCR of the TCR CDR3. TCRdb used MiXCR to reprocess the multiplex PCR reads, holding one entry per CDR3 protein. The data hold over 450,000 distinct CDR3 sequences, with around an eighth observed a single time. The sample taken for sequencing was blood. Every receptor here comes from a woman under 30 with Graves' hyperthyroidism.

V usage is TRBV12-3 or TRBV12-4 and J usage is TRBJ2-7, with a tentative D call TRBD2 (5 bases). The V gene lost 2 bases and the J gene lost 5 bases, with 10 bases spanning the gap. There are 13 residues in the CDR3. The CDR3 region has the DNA TGTGCCAGCAGTTTATCGGCTAGCCACGAGCAGTACTTC. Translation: CASSLSASHEQYF.

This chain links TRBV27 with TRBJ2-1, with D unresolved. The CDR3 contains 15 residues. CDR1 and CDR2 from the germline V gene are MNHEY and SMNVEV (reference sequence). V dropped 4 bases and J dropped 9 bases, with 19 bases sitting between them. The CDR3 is CASSSEGVTSGEQFF. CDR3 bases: TGTGCCAGCAGTTCTGAAGGAGTGACTTCTGGTGAGCAGTTCTTC.